This T cell receptor beta chain was documented in a study of T cells in Graves' hyperthyroidism and ophthalmopathy. The source material, RNA transcripts, was used to amplify TCR beta CDR3 regions. A first-round RT-PCR of the TCR CDR3 used the HTBI primer set. TCRdb re-called the multiplex PCR reads through MiXCR, storing one row per CDR3 protein. The sample has about 200,000 distinct CDR3 sequences, roughly 18% seen once; the top ten hold roughly 50%. This clonotype was recorded at least ten times. V lost 2 bases and J 2 bases, leaving 7 bases between the germline ends. This CDR3 region has 13 residues. The germline CDR1 and CDR2 sequences are SQVTM and ANQGSEA.

The sequence came from a man in his fifties or sixties with Graves' hyperthyroidism. The sequenced sample consisted of blood. The chain combines TRBV29-1 with TRBJ2-4, with D perhaps matching TRBD1 or TRBD2 (5 bases each). In nucleotides, the CDR3 is TGCAGCGTTGAATCGGGACCCAAAAACATTCAGTACTTC. Its protein product is CSVESGPKNIQYF.